Listed below are T cell receptor beta chains from one sample, sequenced in a study of cytomegalovirus exposure and HLA in healthy donors. Clones were sequenced by immunoSEQ multiplex PCR, and TCRdb holds only the in-frame ones, with some missing. This sample has approximately 230,000 clones; roughly 87% occur once, and the top ten carry more than 10%. Sequencing was done on a sample of PBMCs. These receptors all come from a man aged 18 to 30 in good health and CMV-seropositive. Each CDR3 is given with its conserved first and last residue. Fields, in order: clone size, V gene, J gene, D gene, CDR3 protein, CDR3 DNA. D genes are given only for firm matches. Where a row states a size, it is once, few, many or the class of an expanded clone; other rows omit it.

-,TRBV2,TRBJ2-7,-,CASKDGASYEQYF,TGTGCCAGCAAAGACGGGGCATCCTACGAGCAGTACTTC
-,TRBV5-1,TRBJ1-1,-,CASSLGDTTEAFF,TGCGCCAGCAGCTTGGGGGACACCACTGAAGCTTTCTTT
-,TRBV4-1,TRBJ2-7,TRBD2,CASSRRGTSNSIGIYEQYF,TGCGCCAGCAGCCGGCGCGGGACTAGCAATTCAATCGGAATCTACGAGCAGTACTTC
-,TRBV10-3,TRBJ1-3,-,CAISVGAAGNTIYF,TGTGCCATCAGTGTAGGGGCAGCTGGAAACACCATATATTTT
-,TRBV7-6,TRBJ2-2,-,CASSGPGASTGELFF,TGTGCCAGCAGCGGACCGGGGGCGAGTACCGGGGAGCTGTTTTTT
-,TRBV4-1,TRBJ2-1,-,CASSQLDMGFWVGDNEQFF,TGCGCCAGCAGCCAACTGGACATGGGGTTTTGGGTGGGGGACAATGAGCAGTTCTTC
-,TRBV6-1,TRBJ2-3,-,CASSALTDTQYF,TGTGCCAGCAGTGCCCTCACAGATACGCAGTATTTT
-,TRBV19,TRBJ1-5,-,CASSMTVNQPQHF,TGTGCCAGTAGTATGACGGTCAATCAGCCCCAGCATTTT
-,TRBV19,TRBJ2-2,TRBD2,CASSISGIGTGELFF,TGTGCCAGTAGTATTAGCGGGATAGGTACCGGGGAGCTGTTTTTT
once,TRBV30,TRBJ2-3,-,CAWSVSTTPYLDTQYF,TGTGCCTGGAGTGTATCGACAACTCCCTACCTTGATACGCAGTATTTT
-,TRBV6-6,TRBJ2-7,-,CASSSSLVVVSYEQYF,TGTGCCAGCAGTTCATCCCTCGTGGTAGTCTCCTATGAGCAGTACTTC
once,TRBV6-6,TRBJ1-3,-,CASSYSTGSSGNTIYF,TGTGCCAGCAGTTACTCGACAGGTAGCTCTGGAAACACCATATATTTT
-,TRBV7-8,TRBJ1-5,TRBD1,CASSRGPPALNQPQHF,TGTGCCAGCAGCAGGGGGCCCCCAGCGCTGAATCAGCCCCAGCATTTT
-,TRBV6-5,TRBJ1-3,-,CASTLLGSGNTIYF,TGTGCCAGCACTCTGTTAGGGTCTGGAAACACCATATATTTT
-,TRBV29-1,TRBJ2-3,TRBD2,CSVVPGGLLDTQYF,TGCAGCGTTGTTCCGGGAGGGCTTTTAGATACGCAGTATTTT
-,TRBV9,TRBJ1-1,TRBD1,CASSVGQLNTEAFF,TGTGCCAGCAGCGTGGGACAGTTGAACACTGAAGCTTTCTTT
-,TRBV5-6,TRBJ1-1,-,CASSLWQNTEAFF,TGTGCCAGCAGCTTGTGGCAAAACACTGAAGCTTTCTTT
-,TRBV15,TRBJ2-3,-,CATSTLRTDTQYF,TGTGCCACTTCCACGCTAAGAACAGATACGCAGTATTTT
few,TRBV6-1,TRBJ2-3,TRBD2,CASSEGTSGNTQYF,TGTGCCAGCAGTGAAGGGACTAGCGGGAACACGCAGTATTTT
once,TRBV2,TRBJ2-5,-,CAGEPRLNF,TGTGCCGGCGAACCTAGATTAAACTTC
once,TRBV5-1,TRBJ2-5,TRBD1,CASSTFPGTGWAETQYF,TGCGCCAGCAGCACGTTCCCGGGGACAGGGTGGGCAGAGACCCAGTACTTC
few,TRBV6-6,TRBJ1-5,-,CASSTQGGGGNQPQHF,TGTGCCAGCAGTACACAGGGCGGAGGAGGCAATCAGCCCCAGCATTTT
-,TRBV2,TRBJ1-2,TRBD1,CASSVRDRPPGGYTF,TGTGCCAGCAGTGTGAGGGACAGGCCCCCCGGTGGCTACACCTTC
-,TRBV28,TRBJ1-2,-,CASSSILTAKYGYTF,TGTGCCAGCAGTTCCATCCTGACCGCTAAGTATGGCTACACCTTC
few,TRBV27,TRBJ2-7,-,CASSLKGGNTYEQYF,TGTGCCAGCAGTTTAAAGGGCGGGAATACCTACGAGCAGTACTTC
once,TRBV4-2,TRBJ2-3,-,CASSLLTRETGTDTQYF,TGTGCCAGCAGCCTACTAACCCGGGAGACTGGCACAGATACGCAGTATTTT
-,TRBV18,TRBJ2-1,TRBD2,CASSPRRLAGGNEQFF,TGTGCCAGCTCACCACGTAGGCTAGCGGGAGGGAATGAGCAGTTCTTC
few,TRBV30,TRBJ1-2,-,CAWSGQVYGYTF,TGTGCCTGGAGTGGACAAGTCTATGGCTACACCTTC
-,TRBV6-1,TRBJ2-7,TRBD2,CASSVGWGGNEQYF,TGTGCCAGCAGTGTAGGGTGGGGGGGTAACGAGCAGTACTTC
-,TRBV5-4,TRBJ2-1,-,CARSGGNEQFF,TGTGCCAGGTCGGGCGGCAATGAGCAGTTCTTC
-,TRBV6-5,TRBJ1-2,TRBD1,CASSYTRDRDSGYTF,TGTGCCAGCAGTTACACTCGGGACAGGGACTCTGGCTACACCTTC
once,TRBV11-2,TRBJ2-5,-,CASSLDSWGQETQYF,TGTGCCAGCAGCTTAGATTCATGGGGTCAAGAGACCCAGTACTTC
-,TRBV14,TRBJ2-5,TRBD2,CASSKMTSGSQETQYF,TGTGCCAGCAGCAAGATGACTAGCGGGAGCCAAGAGACCCAGTACTTC
-,TRBV7-9,TRBJ2-1,-,CASSLSLAANEQFF,TGTGCCAGCAGCTTAAGTCTAGCAGCCAATGAGCAGTTCTTC
once,TRBV11-2,TRBJ1-1,TRBD1,CASSLAGLTGGVLTEAFF,TGTGCCAGCAGCTTAGCGGGGTTGACAGGGGGCGTTCTCACTGAAGCTTTCTTT
-,TRBV27,TRBJ2-7,-,CASSLIGNDGSSYEQYF,TGTGCCAGCAGTTTAATTGGGAATGACGGGAGCTCCTACGAGCAGTACTTC
-,TRBV5-4,TRBJ2-5,-,CASSQDSSRGTQYF,TGTGCCAGCAGCCAGGACTCTAGCCGGGGGACCCAGTACTTC
-,TRBV30,TRBJ2-5,-,CAWSSKQLETQYF,TGTGCCTGGAGTAGCAAACAGTTGGAGACCCAGTACTTC
-,TRBV9,TRBJ1-4,-,CASSVVGGDEKLFF,TGTGCCAGCAGCGTAGTTGGGGGAGATGAAAAACTGTTTTTT
-,TRBV12-2,TRBJ1-5,-,CASRGESGRAQPQHF,TGTGCAAGTCGCGGAGAATCAGGGAGAGCCCAGCCCCAGCATTTT
-,TRBV5-6,TRBJ2-7,-,CASSLKVSNYEQYF,TGTGCCAGCAGCTTGAAGGTTTCGAACTACGAGCAGTACTTC
-,TRBV7-7,TRBJ2-4,TRBD1,CASSKQGVANIQYF,TGTGCCAGCTCTAAACAGGGGGTAGCAAACATTCAGTACTTC
-,TRBV6-5,TRBJ1-2,-,CASFGRGSINYGYTF,TGTGCCAGTTTCGGTCGGGGCAGCATTAACTATGGCTACACCTTC
-,TRBV11-2,TRBJ2-7,-,CATSGYSYEQYF,TGTGCCACCTCGGGGTATTCCTACGAGCAGTACTTC
-,TRBV2,TRBJ2-7,-,CASSGGAQYEQYF,TGTGCCAGCAGTGGGGGGGCTCAATACGAGCAGTACTTC
few,TRBV4-1,TRBJ2-5,TRBD2,CASSQRSGYQETQYF,TGCGCCAGCAGCCAGCGTAGCGGGTACCAAGAGACCCAGTACTTC
once,TRBV6-1,TRBJ2-7,TRBD1,CASSGQATGEQYF,TGTGCCAGCAGCGGACAGGCGACAGGGGAGCAGTACTTC
-,TRBV11-1,TRBJ2-7,-,CASSFEPETAYEQYF,TGTGCCAGCAGCTTCGAACCCGAGACAGCCTACGAGCAGTACTTC
-,TRBV10-3,TRBJ2-1,-,CAISAGVEKDNEQFF,TGTGCCATCAGTGCTGGGGTGGAAAAGGACAATGAGCAGTTCTTC
-,TRBV7-9,TRBJ1-5,-,CASSPGGFQPQHF,TGTGCCAGCAGCCCGGGGGGGTTCCAGCCCCAGCATTTT
-,TRBV4-1,TRBJ1-1,-,CASSQTSMNTEAFF,TGCGCCAGCAGCCAGACTTCGATGAACACTGAAGCTTTCTTT
-,TRBV6-5,TRBJ2-1,TRBD2,CASSHRDYYNEQFF,TGTGCCAGCAGTCACCGGGACTACTACAATGAGCAGTTCTTC
few,TRBV29-1,TRBJ1-5,-,CSVATGYNQPQHF,TGCAGCGTAGCGACAGGATACAATCAGCCCCAGCATTTT
-,TRBV5-4,TRBJ2-2,-,CASNSPGTGELFF,TGTGCCAGCAACTCCCCGGGAACCGGGGAGCTGTTTTTT
-,TRBV4-2,TRBJ1-5,-,CASSQGDTGTGNQPQHF,TGTGCCAGCAGCCAAGGTGATACGGGGACGGGGAATCAGCCCCAGCATTTT
-,TRBV6-1,TRBJ2-7,-,CASSVFYEQYF,TGTGCCAGCAGTGTCTTTTACGAGCAGTACTTC
once,TRBV7-9,TRBJ2-7,-,CASSSSSGGEVWEQYF,TGTGCCAGCAGCTCCTCGTCGGGGGGCGAGGTATGGGAGCAGTACTTC